This entry concerns a single T cell receptor (beta chain). This specimen includes other DNA sequences encoding the same CDR3. All enrollees were roughly 18 to 100 years old and from about 24 US areas. This entry belongs to a study of blood T cell repertoires in COVID-19. Per the study methods: From reference gene primer amplification, estimates of nucleated cell counts were derived. The method was immunoSEQ multiplex PCR; TCRdb's version includes in-frame clones alone and lacks a portion of them. V and J calls and clone size come straight from that table; D and trimming were deduced from the DNA. The top ten hold about 0.65% of the sample, which has around 450,000 clones, around 90% seen once. Sequencing was done on a sample of PBMCs or T cells enriched from blood (not recorded which). This TCR was recovered from a woman younger than 35 who had recovered from COVID-19.

The CDR3 bases are TGTGCCAGCAGCTTAGCAGGGACAGGAGCCAACTATGGCTACACCTTC. Encoded protein: CASSLAGTGANYGYTF. The J gene is TRBJ1-2, the V gene TRBV7-2; 8 bases align to TRBD1. The germline V gene encodes CDR1 SGHTA and CDR2 FQGNSA. The CDR3 contains 16 residues. J was trimmed by 2 bases and V by 0 bases; bases with no gene match: 5.